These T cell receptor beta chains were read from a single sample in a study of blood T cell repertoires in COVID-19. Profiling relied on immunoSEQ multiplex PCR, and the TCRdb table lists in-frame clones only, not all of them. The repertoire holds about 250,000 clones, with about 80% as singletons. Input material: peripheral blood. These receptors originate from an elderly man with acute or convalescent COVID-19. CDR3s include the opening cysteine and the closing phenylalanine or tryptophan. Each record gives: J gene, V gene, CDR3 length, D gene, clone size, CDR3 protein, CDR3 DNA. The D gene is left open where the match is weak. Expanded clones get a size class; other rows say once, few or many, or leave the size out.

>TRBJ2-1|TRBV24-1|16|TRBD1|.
CATSDTGTGGYNEQFF
TGTGCCACCAGTGATACCGGGACAGGGGGCTACAATGAGCAGTTCTTC
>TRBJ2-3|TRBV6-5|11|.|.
CASSQGDTQYF
TGTGCCAGCAGTCAGGGGGATACGCAGTATTTT
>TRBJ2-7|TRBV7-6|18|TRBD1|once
CASSLATSGTGLTYEQYF
TGTGCCAGCAGCTTAGCCACTTCCGGGACAGGACTAACCTACGAGCAGTACTTC
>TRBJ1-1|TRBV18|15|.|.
CASSPNPGHDFEAFF
TGTGCCAGCTCACCAAACCCGGGACACGACTTTGAAGCTTTCTTT
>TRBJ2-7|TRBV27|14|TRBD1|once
CASRKAGQGHEQYF
TGTGCCAGCAGGAAAGCGGGACAGGGACACGAGCAGTACTTC
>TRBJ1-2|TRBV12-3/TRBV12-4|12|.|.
CASGRGWEGYTF
TGTGCCAGCGGGCGTGGGTGGGAGGGCTACACCTTC
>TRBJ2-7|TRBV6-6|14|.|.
CASSLQGSSYEQYF
TGTGCCAGCAGCCTACAGGGATCCTCCTACGAGCAGTACTTC
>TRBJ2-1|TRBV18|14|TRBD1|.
CASSPGQGTNEQFF
TGTGCCAGCTCACCGGGACAGGGGACAAATGAGCAGTTCTTC
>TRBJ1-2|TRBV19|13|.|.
CASSIDRGYGYTF
TGTGCCAGTAGTATAGATAGGGGCTATGGCTACACCTTC
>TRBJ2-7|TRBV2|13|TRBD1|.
CASTRTGYYEQYF
TGTGCCAGCACCAGGACAGGATACTACGAGCAGTACTTC
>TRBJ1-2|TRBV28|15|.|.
CASRSGTRSYYGYTF
TGTGCCAGCAGATCCGGGACAAGGAGTTACTATGGCTACACCTTC
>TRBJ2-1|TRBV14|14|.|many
CASSQDWRGNEQFF
TGTGCCAGCAGCCAAGATTGGAGGGGCAATGAGCAGTTCTTC
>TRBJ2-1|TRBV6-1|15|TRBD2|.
CASSEIAGVKNEQFF
TGTGCCAGCAGTGAGATAGCGGGAGTAAAGAATGAGCAGTTCTTC
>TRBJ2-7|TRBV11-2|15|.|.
CASSRVRQHSYEQYF
TGTGCCAGCAGCCGAGTACGACAGCACTCCTACGAGCAGTACTTC
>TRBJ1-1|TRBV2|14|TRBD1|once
CASREQGAATEAFF
TGTGCCAGCAGGGAACAGGGGGCCGCCACTGAAGCTTTCTTT
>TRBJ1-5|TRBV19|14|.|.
CASSFQGGNQPQHF
TGTGCCAGTAGTTTTCAGGGCGGCAATCAGCCCCAGCATTTT
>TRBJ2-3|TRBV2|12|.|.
CASFGATDTQYF
TGTGCCAGCTTTGGGGCCACAGATACGCAGTATTTT